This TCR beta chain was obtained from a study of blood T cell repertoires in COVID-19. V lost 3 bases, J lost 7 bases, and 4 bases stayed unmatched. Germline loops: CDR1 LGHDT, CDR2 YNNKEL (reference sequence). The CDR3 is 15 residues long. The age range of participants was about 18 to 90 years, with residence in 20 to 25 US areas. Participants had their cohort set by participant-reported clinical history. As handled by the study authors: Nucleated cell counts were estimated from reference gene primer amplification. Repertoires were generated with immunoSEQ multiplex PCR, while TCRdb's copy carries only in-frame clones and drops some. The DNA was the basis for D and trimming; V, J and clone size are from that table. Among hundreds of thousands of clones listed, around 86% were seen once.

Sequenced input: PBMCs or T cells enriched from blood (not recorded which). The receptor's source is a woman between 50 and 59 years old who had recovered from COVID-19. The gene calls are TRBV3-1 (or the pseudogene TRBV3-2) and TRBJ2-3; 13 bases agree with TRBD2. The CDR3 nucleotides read TGTGCCAGCAGCCAGGGACTAGCGGGACGTTATACGCAGTATTTT. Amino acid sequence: CASSQGLAGRYTQYF.